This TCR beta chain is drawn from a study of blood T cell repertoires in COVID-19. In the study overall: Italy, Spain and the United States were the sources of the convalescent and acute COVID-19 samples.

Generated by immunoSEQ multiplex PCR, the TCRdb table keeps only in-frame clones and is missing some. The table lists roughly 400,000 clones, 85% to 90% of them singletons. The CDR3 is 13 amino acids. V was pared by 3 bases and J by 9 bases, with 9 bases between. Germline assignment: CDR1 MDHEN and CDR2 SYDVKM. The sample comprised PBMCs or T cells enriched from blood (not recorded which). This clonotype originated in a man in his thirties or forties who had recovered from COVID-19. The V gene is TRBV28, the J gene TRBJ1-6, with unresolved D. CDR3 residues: CASSFWEGSPLHF. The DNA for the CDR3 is TGTGCCAGCAGTTTCTGGGAGGGTTCACCCCTCCACTTT. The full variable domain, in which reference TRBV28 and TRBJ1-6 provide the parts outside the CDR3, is DVKVTQSSRYLVKRTGEKVFLECVQDMDHENMFWYRQDPGLGLRLIYFSYDVKMKEKGDIPEGYSVSREKKERFSLILESASTNQTSMYLCASSFWEGSPLHFGNGTRLTVT.